The 10 T cell receptor beta chains listed next were all sequenced from one sample in a study of blood T cell repertoires in COVID-19. Assay: immunoSEQ multiplex PCR; the TCRdb copy retains only in-frame clones and omits some. The data contain some 31,000 clones, over 75% of them singletons. The specimen sequenced was peripheral blood. The receptors were gathered from a woman in her sixties with active COVID-19.

This clone was seen more than once but under ten times. V gene TRBV7-3 combines with J gene TRBJ2-1, with a possible D match to TRBD2 (6 bases). Germline CDR1 is SGHTA and CDR2 is FQGTGA. V was pared by 1 base and J by 4 bases, with 14 bases between. This CDR3 is 16 amino acids long. DNA of the CDR3: TGTGCCAGCAGCTTAAGGGCTAGCGATTTTTACAATGAGCAGTTCTTC. It codes for CASSLRASDFYNEQFF.

This clone was found once. The rearrangement uses TRBV28 and TRBJ2-1, with 10 bases aligning to TRBD2. From germline, CDR1 is MDHEN and CDR2 SYDVKM. Losses at the gene ends were 6 bases for V and 3 bases for J; bases not matched to a gene: 5. This CDR3 is 15 amino acids long. The DNA of the CDR3 is TGTGCCAGCAGCTCAACTAGCGGGGTCTACAATGAGCAGTTCTTC. Residues: CASSSTSGVYNEQFF. Using reference TRBV28 and TRBJ2-1 for the parts outside the CDR3, the full variable domain is DVKVTQSSRYLVKRTGEKVFLECVQDMDHENMFWYRQDPGLGLRLIYFSYDVKMKEKGDIPEGYSVSREKKERFSLILESASTNQTSMYLCASSSTSGVYNEQFFGPGTRLTVL.

The chain uses TRBV19 and TRBJ1-6, with unresolved D. The CDR3 length is 12 residues. The V gene lost 11 bases and the J gene lost 4 bases, with 9 bases spanning the gap. The germline V gene has CDR1 LNHDA and CDR2 SQIVND (reference sequence). CDR3 sequence reads: CACGSYNSPLHF. Written as DNA, the CDR3 is TGTGCCTGCGGGAGTTATAATTCACCCCTCCACTTT.

This clone was recorded a few times. V is TRBV5-4 and J is TRBJ1-2; D possibly corresponds to TRBD1 (6 bases). CDR1 is SGHNT, CDR2 YYREEE, per germline (reference sequence). The ends were cut back, 0 bases at V and 4 bases at J, with 10 bases in the middle. There are 14 residues in the CDR3. CDR3 amino acids: CASSLGQGIYGYTF. CDR3 DNA: TGTGCCAGCAGCTTGGGGCAGGGGATCTATGGCTACACCTTC.

This sequence joins TRBV3-1 (or the pseudogene TRBV3-2) and TRBJ2-1; 10 bases are a match to TRBD2. Germline V CDR1 and CDR2: LGHDT, YNNKEL (reference sequence). V shed 4 bases and J 4 bases; nucleotides not matched to a gene: 4. This CDR3 spans 15 amino acids. The CDR3 region has the DNA TGTGCCAGCAGCCCTACTAGCGGGGCATACAATGAGCAGTTCTTC. Translating gives CASSPTSGAYNEQFF.

The chain combines TRBV28 with TRBJ1-5; a possible D gene is TRBD1 (5 bases). The V end lost 7 bases, the J end lost 0 bases, and 13 bases lay between the germline ends. Per germline, CDR1 MDHEN and CDR2 SYDVKM. The CDR3 has 15 residues. The CDR3 region has the DNA TGTGCCAGCACCCTACGGGGGTATAGCAATCAGCCCCAGCATTTT. Translating it yields CASTLRGYSNQPQHF.

The V gene is TRBV3-1 (or the pseudogene TRBV3-2), the J gene TRBJ2-5; the D is unclear. The germline V gene encodes CDR1 LGHDT and CDR2 YNNKEL (reference sequence). V lost 1 base to trimming and J lost 2 bases, with 11 bases between them. This CDR3 has 15 residues. Here the CDR3 reads CASSQVSGPQETQYF. DNA for the CDR3: TGTGCCAGCAGCCAAGTATCTGGCCCTCAAGAGACCCAGTACTTC.

This chain links TRBV9 with TRBJ1-6, with 11 bases identical to TRBD1. This CDR3 spans 15 amino acids. With V trimmed by 3 bases and J by 11 bases, 7 bases remained unmatched. From germline, CDR1 is SGDLS and CDR2 YYNGEE. The DNA of the CDR3 is TGTGCCAGCAGCGCCGGGACAGGGGGAAGCACACCCCTCCACTTT. Its protein product is CASSAGTGGSTPLHF. Looking up the rest from reference TRBV9 and TRBJ1-6 gives the full variable domain: DSGVTQTPKHLITATGQRVTLRCSPRSGDLSVYWYQQSLDQGLQFLIQYYNGEERAKGNILERFSAQQFPDLHSELNLSSLELGDSALYFCASSAGTGGSTPLHFGNGTRLTVT.

The V and J genes are TRBV19 and TRBJ1-6; D possibly corresponds to TRBD1 (6 bases). V lost 6 bases and J lost 5, with 14 bases in between. CDR3 length equals 15 residues. Germline CDR1 and CDR2: LNHDA and SQIVND (reference sequence). The DNA of the CDR3 is TGTGCCAGTAGGGGTTGGGACATAAATAATTCACCCCTCCACTTT. This sequence encodes CASRGWDINNSPLHF.

The gene calls are TRBV2 and TRBJ2-5, with 7 bases lining up with TRBD1. V lost 7 bases and J lost 2; bases outside the gene matches: 4. Germline V lookup: CDR1 SNHLY, CDR2 FYNNEI. The CDR3 is made up of 13 amino acids. The CDR3 DNA sequence: TGTGCCAGCACTTCGGGACAGCAAGAGACCCAGTACTTC. It specifies CASTSGQQETQYF.